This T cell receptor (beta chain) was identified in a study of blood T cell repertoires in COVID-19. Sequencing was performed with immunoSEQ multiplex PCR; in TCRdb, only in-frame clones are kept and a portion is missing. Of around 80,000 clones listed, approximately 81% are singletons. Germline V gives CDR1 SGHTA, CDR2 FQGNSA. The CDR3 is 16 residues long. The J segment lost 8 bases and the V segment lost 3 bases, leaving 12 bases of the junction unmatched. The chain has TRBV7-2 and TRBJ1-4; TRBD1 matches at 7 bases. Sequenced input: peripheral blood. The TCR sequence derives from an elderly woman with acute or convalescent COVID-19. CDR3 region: CASSFSRPTGSEKLFF. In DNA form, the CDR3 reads TGTGCCAGCAGCTTCTCCCGACCGACAGGGTCGGAAAAACTGTTTTTT.